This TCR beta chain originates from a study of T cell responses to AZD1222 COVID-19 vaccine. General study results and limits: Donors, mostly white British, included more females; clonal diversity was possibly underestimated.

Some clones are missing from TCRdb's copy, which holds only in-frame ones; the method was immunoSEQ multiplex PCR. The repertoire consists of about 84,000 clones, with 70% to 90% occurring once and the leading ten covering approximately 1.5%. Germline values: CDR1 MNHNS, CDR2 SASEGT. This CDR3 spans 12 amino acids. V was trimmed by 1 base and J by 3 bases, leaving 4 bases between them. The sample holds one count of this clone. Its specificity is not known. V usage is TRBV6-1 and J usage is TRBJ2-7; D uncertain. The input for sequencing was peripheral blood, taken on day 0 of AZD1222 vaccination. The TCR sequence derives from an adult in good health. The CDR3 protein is CASSEDNYEQYF. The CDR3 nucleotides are TGTGCCAGCAGTGAAGACAACTACGAGCAGTACTTC.